Included here is one T cell receptor (beta chain) sequence, with context. Antigen specificity is unknown. Generated by immunoSEQ multiplex PCR, the TCRdb table keeps only in-frame clones and is missing some. This sample has roughly 140,000 clones, with 85% to 95% found just once. The CDR3 has 13 residues. The V gene's germline CDR1 is SGHRS and CDR2 YFSETQ. Trimming stripped 6 bases from V and 1 base from J, with 10 bases between. This entry belongs to a study of OX40 agonist ivuxolimab in advanced cancers. Findings and caveats of the study: Partly responding patients at 0.1-3.0 mg/kg showed some of the smallest clonal expansion.

This specimen consisted of CD4+ or CD8+ T cells sorted from blood, obtained in a trial of the OX40 agonist ivuxolimab. The sequence was obtained from an adult with an advanced solid tumor such as melanoma, head and neck, liver or kidney cancer. The J gene is TRBJ1-1, the V gene TRBV5-1; the D gene is possibly TRBD1 (5 bases). The DNA of the CDR3 is TGCGCCAGCAAGGAGGGGCCGAACACTGAAGCTTTCTTT. Protein: CASKEGPNTEAFF.